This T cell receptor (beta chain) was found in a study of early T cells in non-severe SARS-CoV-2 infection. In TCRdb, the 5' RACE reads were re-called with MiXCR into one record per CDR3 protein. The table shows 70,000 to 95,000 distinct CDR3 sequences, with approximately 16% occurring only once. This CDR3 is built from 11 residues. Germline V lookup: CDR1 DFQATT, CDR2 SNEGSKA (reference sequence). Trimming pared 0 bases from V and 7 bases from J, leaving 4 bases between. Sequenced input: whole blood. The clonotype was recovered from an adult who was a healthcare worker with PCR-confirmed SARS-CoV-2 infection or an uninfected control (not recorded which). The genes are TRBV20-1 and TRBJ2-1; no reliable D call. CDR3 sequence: CSARDQNEQFF. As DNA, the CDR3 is TGCAGTGCTAGAGATCAAAATGAGCAGTTCTTC.